Each of the 20 T cell receptor beta chains below was sequenced from the same sample in a study of blood T cells in healthy people across ages. Alongside a J-beta primer mix, a sample-barcoded 5' primer served in a second PCR lasting roughly 6 to 11 cycles. MiXCR was run by TCRdb on the 5' RACE reads, yielding one entry per CDR3 protein. The sample records roughly 720,000 distinct CDR3 sequences, roughly 50% being singletons. The sample taken for sequencing was blood. These receptors all stem from a man older than 75 in good health.

The chain recombines TRBV7-6 with TRBJ2-7; D is perhaps TRBD1 (6 bases). This CDR3 is built from 18 residues. Germline V CDR1 and CDR2: SGHVS, FNYEAQ. The V end lost 5 bases, the J end lost 0 bases, and 23 bases lay between the germline ends. CDR3 DNA: TGTGCCAGCAGCCGACTTGGGGGCGGACTGGGAGACTCCTACGAGCAGTACTTC. It translates to CASSRLGGGLGDSYEQYF.

This clonotype occurred a few times. J is TRBJ1-1 and V is TRBV6-5, with a weak D call TRBD1 (6 bases). Germline V gene data show CDR1 as MNHEY and CDR2 as SVGAGI. The V end was cut by 5 bases, the J end by 1 base, with 14 bases between. This CDR3 region has 15 residues. The CDR3 here is CASSPPQTGNTEAFF. CDR3 bases: TGTGCCAGCAGTCCTCCCCAGACAGGGAACACTGAAGCTTTCTTT.

This clonotype was detected a few times. This rearrangement joins TRBV3-1 to TRBJ1-6; 10 bases are a match to TRBD1. After removal of 0 bases from V and 5 bases from J, the junction contained 10 bases not matched to a gene. Germline V gene data show CDR1 as LGHDT and CDR2 as YNNKEL (reference sequence). The CDR3 extends over 19 amino acids. CDR3 sequence (DNA): TGTGCCAGCAGCCAAGACGGAGGGACAGGGGTGGCTGATAATTCACCCCTCCACTTT. It yields the protein CASSQDGGTGVADNSPLHF.

The rearrangement links TRBV5-1 to TRBJ2-3; tentatively, D is TRBD2 (6 bases). The CDR3 length is 14 residues. V was clipped by 4 bases and J by 4 bases, with 13 bases between them. Germline CDR1 SGHRS, CDR2 YFSETQ. CDR3 coding DNA: TGCGCCAGCAGCAAGGCTAGCGTTGCAGATACGCAGTATTTT. It is translated as CASSKASVADTQYF.

This clonotype was seen a handful of times. The chain joins TRBV20-1 to TRBJ2-7; 10 bases line up with TRBD1. The V and J ends lost 5 bases and 4 bases, in that order; junction bases with no gene match: 8. This CDR3 comprises 14 residues. Germline V gene sequence: CDR1 DFQATT, CDR2 SNEGSKA (reference sequence). CDR3 sequence reads: CSAGRGQGSYEQYF. For the CDR3, the DNA is TGCAGTGCTGGGAGGGGACAGGGGTCGTACGAGCAGTACTTC.

The CDR3 nucleotides read TGTGCCAGCAGCTTAACTAGCGGGTACTACAATGAGCAGTACTTC. It yields the protein CASSLTSGYYNEQYF. The chain has TRBV7-2 and TRBJ2-5; 9 nucleotides line up with TRBD2. CDR3 length equals 15 residues. Germline CDR1 is SGHTA and CDR2 is FQGNSA. V was pared by 2 bases and J by 11 bases, with 12 bases of the junction left unmatched.

The chain employs TRBV25-1 and TRBJ2-7; 9 positions match TRBD1. The V segment lost 2 bases and the J segment 4 bases; nucleotides outside the gene matches: 6. The CDR3 length is 15 residues. CDR1 and CDR2 from the germline V gene are MGHDK and SYGVNS. CDR3: CASSEGGQGGYEQYF. The CDR3 DNA is TGTGCCAGCAGTGAAGGGGGACAGGGAGGGTACGAGCAGTACTTC.

This clonotype was detected a few times. This chain uses TRBV4-2 with TRBJ2-3, with D possibly TRBD2 on 6 matching bases. The CDR3 extends over 17 amino acids. The V and J ends lost 0 bases and 3 bases respectively, with 16 bases between them. Germline V gene sequence: CDR1 LGHNA, CDR2 YNFKEQ. The CDR3 nucleotides are TGTGCCAGCAGCCAAGATGGGGCCGGGAGCTTTACAGATACGCAGTATTTT. The encoded protein is CASSQDGAGSFTDTQYF.

The chain is built from TRBV28 and TRBJ2-3; 7 bases line up with TRBD1. Germline V lookup: CDR1 MDHEN, CDR2 SYDVKM. This CDR3 is built from 16 residues. Germline trimming cut 3 bases from V and 14 bases from J; bases unmatched to any gene: 20. In DNA, the CDR3 is TGTGCCAGCAGTTTGGCTGGGCAGGGGGTTCACAGATACGCGTATTTT. Protein: CASSLAGQGVHRYAYF. Looking up the rest from reference TRBV28 and TRBJ2-3 gives the full variable domain: DVKVTQSSRYLVKRTGEKVFLECVQDMDHENMFWYRQDPGLGLRLIYFSYDVKMKEKGDIPEGYSVSREKKERFSLILESASTNQTSMYLCASSLAGQGVHRYAYFGPGTRLTVL.

This clonotype appeared a few times. V and J are TRBV29-1 and TRBJ2-1, with 11 bases matching TRBD2. The J call may be faulty, since TRBJ2-7 better matches the DNA end. Germline V gene sequence: CDR1 SQVTM, CDR2 ANQGSEA. The CDR3 runs to 15 residues. The DNA of the CDR3 is TGCAGCGTTGGGACTAGCGGGTCATCCTACAATGAGCAGTACTTC. Protein product: CSVGTSGSSYNEQYF.

This clonotype has a handful of counts. The CDR3 sequence is CASSPPAGTGSSYEQYF. The DNA for the CDR3 is TGTGCCAGCAGTCCCCCGGCCGGGACAGGGTCTTCCTACGAGCAGTACTTC. The chain is built from TRBV28 and TRBJ2-7; TRBD1 aligns across 9 bases. The CDR3 sequence is 17 residues long. V dropped 5 bases and J dropped 1; count of bases not matched to a gene: 12. Germline CDR1 reads MDHEN; CDR2 reads SYDVKM.

This clonotype has only a few counts. This CDR3 reads CASSPTGGRDAYF. In DNA form, the CDR3 reads TGTGCCAGCAGCCCGACCGGCGGCAGAGACGCGTATTTT. The rearrangement uses TRBV14 and TRBJ2-3, with D uncertain. Germline CDR1 and CDR2: SGHDN and FVKESK. Trimming took off 4 bases at V and 14 bases at J, with 19 bases between the two ends. The CDR3 is 13 amino acids.

This clonotype was found once. This chain joins TRBV7-2 and TRBJ1-6, with D uncertain. This CDR3 contains 16 residues. Trimming pared 6 bases from V and 7 bases from J, leaving 19 bases between. Germline values: CDR1 SGHTA, CDR2 FQGNSA. The CDR3 is CASSLRRDLGNSPLHF. The CDR3 coding sequence is TGTGCCAGCAGTCTCCGTCGAGATTTAGGGAATTCACCCCTCCACTTT.

The chain uses TRBV29-1 and TRBJ2-3, with D unresolved. CDR1 is SQVTM and CDR2 is ANQGSEA in the germline V gene. The CDR3 totals 12 residues. Trimming cost V 4 bases and J 4 bases, with 9 bases left between them. The CDR3 DNA follows: TGCAGCGTTGTAACCAGTTCAGATACGCAGTATTTT. This codes for CSVVTSSDTQYF.

This clonotype appeared a few times. The genes are TRBV10-3 and TRBJ2-7, with 14 positions matching TRBD2. After removal of 6 bases from V and 0 bases from J, the junction contained 1 base not matched to a gene. The CDR3 sequence is 15 residues long. Germline CDR1 reads ENHRY; CDR2 reads SYGVKD. The chain's CDR3 is CAIRGTSGSSYEQYF. The CDR3 DNA is TGTGCCATCAGAGGGACTAGCGGGAGCTCCTACGAGCAGTACTTC.

This sequence joins TRBV20-1 and TRBJ2-5; 10 bases fit TRBD2. The better agreement between TRBJ2-7 and the DNA end casts doubt on the J call. The length of the CDR3 is 15 residues. CDR1 DFQATT and CDR2 SNEGSKA come from the germline V gene (reference sequence). The DNA of the CDR3 is TGCAGTGCTCGAAACCCTAGCGGGAGCACATACGAGCAGTACTTC. The encoded protein is CSARNPSGSTYEQYF.

The rearrangement joins TRBV27 to TRBJ1-6, with TRBD1 matching over 7 bases. The V gene end was trimmed by 2 bases and the J gene end by 12 bases; junction bases not matched to a gene: 28. CDR1 is MNHEY, CDR2 SMNVEV, per germline (reference sequence). The CDR3 sequence is 21 residues long. Here the CDR3 DNA reads TGTGCCAGCAGTTTAAGGGGACAGACTTTAGCCTCTCCTATAACTCCTCGACCCCTCCACTTT. Its translation: CASSLRGQTLASPITPRPLHF.

The chain couples TRBV10-2 to TRBJ1-2; D not resolved. The CDR3 runs to 14 residues. With 0 bases removed from V and 7 bases from J, the gap between germline ends came to 12 bases. The germline V gene encodes CDR1 WSHSY and CDR2 SAAADI. In nucleotides, the CDR3 is TGCGCCAGCAGTGAGTCGGGCAGGTCCGGTGGCTACACCTTC. Translating gives CASSESGRSGGYTF.

This clonotype was seen a handful of times. The chain has TRBV3-1 and TRBJ1-1; no clear D. V was trimmed by 1 base and J by 6 bases, leaving 12 bases between them. Germline V gene data show CDR1 as LGHDT and CDR2 as YNNKEL (reference sequence). The CDR3 covers 14 residues. CDR3 coding DNA: TGTGCCAGCAGCCAAGTTGGCCAAAAGTCTGAAGCTTTCTTT. It translates to CASSQVGQKSEAFF.

The chain is built from TRBV6-2 or TRBV6-3 and TRBJ1-2; D is undetermined. The CDR3 has 14 residues. Germline assignment: CDR1 MNHEY and CDR2 SVGEGT. Deletions cut 7 bases from V and 5 bases from J, with 17 bases between. Written as DNA, the CDR3 is TGTGCCAGCACCCCCATGGACCCAACTTATGGCTACACCTTC. The encoded protein is CASTPMDPTYGYTF.